The T cell receptor (beta chain) described here comes from a study of regulatory T cells in long-lasting Graves disease. Time point noted: persistent/refractory GD, antithyroid drugs over 5 years with positive TRAb. The TCR library used RNA extracted from PBMCs. Blood from the periphery, around 9 milliliters in all, was drawn into EDTA tubes. This clonotype was counted many times. What it binds is not known. V gave up 3 bases and J gave up 0 bases, with 12 bases separating them. The germline CDR1 and CDR2 sequences are MDHEN and SYDVKM. There are 15 residues in the CDR3. CDR3-region Arm-PCR and iRepertoire HTBI primers produced the TCR beta libraries. Authors' methods: Across all samples, about 59 TRBV segments and about 14 TRBJ segments were identified. TCRdb reanalysed the multiplex PCR reads using MiXCR and keeps one entry per CDR3 protein. It is TCRdb's table, rather than the study itself, that gives the V and J calls and clone size. The data contain around 510,000 distinct CDR3 sequences, around 21% of them singletons.

The study, taken as a whole, reports: Segments TRBV28, TRBJ1-2 and TRBJ2-5 showed preferential usage in persistent disease.

The TCR comes from a female donor with Graves disease. The V call is TRBV28, the J call TRBJ2-7; D is uncertain. Sequencing used peripheral blood mononuclear cells (PBMCs), obtained when the disease was refractory, from a patient treated with antithyroid drugs. CDR3: CASSFPMGNSYEQYF. CDR3 DNA: TGTGCCAGCAGTTTTCCTATGGGCAACTCCTACGAGCAGTACTTC.